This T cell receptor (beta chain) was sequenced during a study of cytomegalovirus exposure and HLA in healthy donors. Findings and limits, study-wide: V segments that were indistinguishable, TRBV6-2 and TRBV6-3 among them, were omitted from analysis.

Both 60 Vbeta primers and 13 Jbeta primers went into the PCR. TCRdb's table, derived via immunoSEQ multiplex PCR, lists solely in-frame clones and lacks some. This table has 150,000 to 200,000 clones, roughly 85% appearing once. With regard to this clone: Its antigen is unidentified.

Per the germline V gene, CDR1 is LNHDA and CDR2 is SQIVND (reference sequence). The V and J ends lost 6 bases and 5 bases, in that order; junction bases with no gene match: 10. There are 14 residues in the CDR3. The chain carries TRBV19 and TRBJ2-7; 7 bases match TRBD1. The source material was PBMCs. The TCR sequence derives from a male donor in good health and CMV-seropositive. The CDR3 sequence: CASSTGTVVDEQYF. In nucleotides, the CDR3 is TGTGCCAGTAGCACCGGGACAGTTGTCGACGAGCAGTACTTC.